Below, one T cell receptor (beta chain) is given with its context. Its binding antigen is unknown. No base qualities exist here, and no much larger clone lies one base off it. The collaborating institutions used their own protocols to collect whole blood in K2EDTA tubes. Collaborator samples were shipped for TCRbeta analysis as frozen whole blood, isolated PBMCs, or DNA extracted from either sample type. The immunoSEQ Assay, a bias-controlled multiplex PCR, was used to amplify TCRbeta CDR3 regions from genomic DNA. Per the authors' processing: The number of nucleated cells in each sample was estimated from the amplification of reference gene primers within the assay. To quantify the absolute abundance of each unique TCRbeta CDR3 rearrangement, sequence reads were collapsed and filtered. For each sample, productive Simpson clonality was calculated by taking the square root of Simpson's diversity index across productive rearrangements. Entries here come from immuneACCESS through TCRdb and include only in-frame sequences with V and J called. Some clones fail to appear in such tables; in the studies checked, an unresolved V gene covers under half of the shortfall, and the cause of the remainder is unknown. V, J and clone size are taken as reported in that table, and D and trimming were inferred from the DNA itself. The sample data list roughly 100,000 clones, and approximately 77% of these were observed just once. The ten largest make up approximately 10% of the sample.

The sample belongs to a study of blood T cell repertoires in COVID-19 (TCRdb year 2020). For the wider study: Samples from collaborators originated in the United States, Italy and Spain and spanned both the acute and convalescent phases of COVID-19. Samples were obtained from the ongoing ImmuneRACE study (first 160 participants) and from 1,254 subjects provided by 6 global collaborators. The dataset comprised deeply sampled blood TCRbeta repertoires from subjects exposed to, actively infected with, or recovered from COVID-19. The repertoires were released in a freely available public database intended as a resource for research on the immune response to SARS-CoV-2. HLA class I and class II types, where available, came from metadata supplied by the sample provider rather than from assay-based typing. The sample metadata nearly always contained a de-identified subject ID, COVID-19 status, age in years and sex. The prospective study material was composed of cDNA or gDNA derived from T cells, B-cell-depleted T cells, or PBMCs. The study at large found these results: The amount of clinical and demographic metadata varied by source and participant and was provided uncurated.

The germline ends are 14 bases apart after V is trimmed by 2 bases and J by 3 bases. Sequences LGHNA (CDR1) and YSLEER (CDR2) are obtained from the germline V gene. The CDR3 contains 15 residues, cysteine and phenylalanine counted. Solely the CDR3 DNA is kept, with 45 bases framed from the first base. The sequence derives from a woman of 80 years or more with acute or convalescent COVID-19. The sample comprised peripheral blood. This chain joins TRBV4-3 to TRBJ2-7, with TRBD2 tentatively as D gene (6 bases match). The bases read TGCGCCAGCAGCCAAACGTCAGCGGGCTACTACGAGCAGTACTTC. This is translated as CASSQTSAGYYEQYF.